The rows below give T cell receptor beta chains drawn from one sample of a study of tumor and adjacent non-tumor tissue in lung cancer. TCRdb passed the multiplex PCR reads through MiXCR, listing each CDR3 protein once. The table records under 100,000 distinct CDR3 sequences, 61% of them present only once. The material sequenced was lung tumor tissue. These receptors all stem from an older man with non-small cell lung cancer. Each CDR3 is given with its conserved first and last residue. A clone size is listed for some rows: how often the clone was seen (once, few, many), or a class if it is expanded.

TRBV5-1	TRBJ2-5	NA	CASTPGAAYQETQYF
TRBV9	TRBJ1-4	NA	CASSAGHRGHEKLFF
TRBV7-3	TRBJ2-3	few	CASSPQPGGTQYF
TRBV11-2	TRBJ2-3	few	CTSSQTDGVTDTQYF
TRBV19	TRBJ1-5	few	CASSNWDQPQHF
TRBV28	TRBJ2-1	NA	CASSTPTLGTEQFF
TRBV6-1	TRBJ2-3	once	CARSIRSSGFSSTDTQYF
TRBV7-9	TRBJ1-2	many	CASSLGDGYTF
TRBV29-1	TRBJ2-1	many	CSVAGSLSYNEQFF
TRBV6-1	TRBJ2-6	NA	CANSEGPGGSGANVLTF
TRBV11-2	TRBJ2-5	NA	CASSPGQAKETQCF
TRBV12-3/TRBV12-4	TRBJ2-3	few	CVSSPHADTQYF
TRBV10-3	TRBJ2-3	many	CAISLAGGGKDTQYF
TRBV28	TRBJ1-1	NA	CAGSFPVGGRTEAFF
TRBV12-3/TRBV12-4	TRBJ2-1	NA	CASSTRDGHHNGQFF
TRBV11-2	TRBJ2-7	NA	CASNPRSGGYEQYF
TRBV11-2	TRBJ1-5	medium-sized	CASSPSGTARNQPQHF
TRBV2	TRBJ1-1	few	CASSDMGARGTEAFF
TRBV6-5	TRBJ2-7	NA	CASRRLTGDYEQYF
TRBV12-3/TRBV12-4	TRBJ1-3	NA	CASSFGVIEDTIYF
TRBV11-2	TRBJ2-3	NA	CASSLGHRGGAGTQYF
TRBV14	TRBJ2-5	many	CASSYSQGRGTQYF
TRBV11-2	TRBJ2-2	NA	CASSPQGSGELLF
TRBV4-1	TRBJ2-3	many	CASSPPLAGGFTDTQYF
TRBV10-3	TRBJ1-1	NA	CAISRGGNTEAFF
TRBV7-3	TRBJ2-2	NA	CASSPGQGRDGELFF
TRBV15	TRBJ2-7	NA	CATSRQRSDRSYEQYF
TRBV4-2	TRBJ1-4	NA	CASSQGTQHATNGKLFF